The clone carrying this TCR beta chain has just one count. Per the original methods: Counts of nucleated cells, estimated from reference gene primer amplification, were obtained. Profiled with immunoSEQ multiplex PCR; TCRdb holds only in-frame clones, not every one. The V and J calls and clone size are taken from that table; D and trimming were inferred from the DNA. In the table there are about 210,000 clones, around 80% of which are singletons. The sample belongs to a study of blood T cell repertoires in COVID-19. Looking at the study overall: In each case, the material was cDNA or gDNA derived from T cells, B-cell-depleted T cells, or PBMCs.

There are 14 residues in the CDR3. Germline CDR1 SGHAT, CDR2 FQNNGV. V lost 5 bases, J lost 13 bases, and 14 bases stayed unmatched. Sequencing was carried out using peripheral blood. V gene TRBV11-2 combines with J gene TRBJ1-1; 9 bases line up with TRBD1. The clonotype was recovered from a middle-aged woman with acute or convalescent COVID-19. The CDR3: CASSRQDPRDRVFF. The CDR3 bases are TGTGCCAGCAGCCGACAAGACCCCCGGGACAGGGTTTTCTTT.